The clone carrying this TCR beta chain has only one observation. The data stem from a study of cytomegalovirus exposure and HLA in healthy donors. Study at large: In an early release, HLA-typed donors contributed some 82 million unique TCR sequences.

The study ran its PCR with 60 Vbeta and 13 Jbeta primers. Assay used: immunoSEQ multiplex PCR; TCRdb lists only in-frame clones, some missing. The sample lists 100,000 to 150,000 clones; 80% to 90% were seen once. The TCR sequence derives from a woman aged 18-35 years in good health and CMV-seropositive. The sequencing input was PBMCs.

In DNA, the CDR3 is TGCGCCAGCAGGACAGGGGGCTTTTCCGGGGAGCTGTTTTTT. Protein product: CASRTGGFSGELFF. V usage is TRBV5-1 and J usage is TRBJ2-2; 10 positions match TRBD1. Germline V gene data show CDR1 as SGHRS and CDR2 as YFSETQ. The CDR3 is 14 amino acids. Trimming took 5 bases from V and 6 from J; bases not matched to a gene: 4. The full variable domain, rest sourced from reference TRBV5-1 and TRBJ2-2, is KAGVTQTPRYLIKTRGQQVTLSCSPISGHRSVSWYQQTPGQGLQFLFEYFSETQRNKGNFPGRFSGRQFSNSRSEMNVSTLELGDSALYLCASRTGGFSGELFFGEGSRLTVL.